One sample yielded the 15 T cell receptor beta chains listed below, sequenced in a study of shared clonotypes between healthy human individuals. This table comes from immunoSEQ multiplex PCR, and its TCRdb copy is limited to in-frame clones, with some not included. The sample has under 600,000 clones, about three quarters seen once. Specimen: PBMCs. The origin of the receptors is a woman between 35 and 50 years old in good health. Some clones in this sample may be carry-over from other donors' samples.

The CDR3 loop is CASSLGGPEAFF. CDR3 nucleotides: TGTGCCAGCAGCCTGGGGGGTCCTGAAGCTTTCTTT. The chain couples TRBV9 to TRBJ1-1, with TRBD1 as a possible D gene (5 bases). Trimming took 4 bases from V and 6 from J, leaving 10 bases between them. The CDR3 loop spans 12 amino acids. From germline, CDR1 is SGDLS and CDR2 YYNGEE.

J is TRBJ2-7 and V is TRBV7-9, with 7 bases lining up with TRBD1. Germline V gene data show CDR1 as SEHNR and CDR2 as FQNEAQ (reference sequence). The CDR3 consists of 13 residues. V gave up 4 bases and J gave up 3 bases; unmatched junction bases: 3. The CDR3 is CASSSGTVYEQYF. For the CDR3, the DNA is TGTGCCAGCAGCTCCGGGACAGTCTACGAGCAGTACTTC.

This clone came up a few times. V gene TRBV30 combines with J gene TRBJ2-3, with D maybe TRBD1 (6 bases). V shed 3 bases and J shed 0 bases, with 10 bases lying between them. The germline gives CDR1 GTSNPN, CDR2 SVGIG (reference sequence). CDR3 length: 14 amino acids. CDR3 DNA: TGTGCCTGGAGGCCAGGGGCAAGCACAGATACGCAGTATTTT. This translates into CAWRPGASTDTQYF.

Written as DNA, the CDR3 is TGTGCCAGCAGCCAGGGGACTAGCGGGAGTGAGACCCAGTACTTC. It is translated as CASSQGTSGSETQYF. This rearrangement joins TRBV7-9 to TRBJ2-5, with TRBD2 identical over 14 bases. V trimming: 5 bases; J trimming: 5 bases; junction bases outside the gene matches: 4. The CDR3 runs to 15 residues. Germline CDR1 and CDR2: SEHNR and FQNEAQ (reference sequence).

V is TRBV7-3 and J is TRBJ2-3; D may correspond to TRBD1 or TRBD2 (6 bases each). The CDR3 consists of 17 residues. The V and J ends lost 0 bases and 2 bases respectively, with 15 bases between them. The germline V gene encodes CDR1 SGHTA and CDR2 FQGTGA. The CDR3 loop is CASSLTPIGGSTDTQYF. The CDR3, as DNA: TGTGCCAGCAGCTTAACCCCGATAGGGGGGTCCACAGATACGCAGTATTTT.

The chain is built from TRBV7-2 and TRBJ1-2; D perhaps matches TRBD1 (5 bases). Germline loops: CDR1 SGHTA, CDR2 FQGNSA. The CDR3 length is 15 residues. Trimming took off 5 bases at V and 3 bases at J, with 16 bases between the two ends. The CDR3 loop reads CASSPTGGRDYGYTF. For the CDR3, the DNA is TGTGCCAGCAGCCCAACGGGGGGTCGGGACTATGGCTACACCTTC.

This clone was counted only a few times. The V call is TRBV6-1, the J call TRBJ2-2, with TRBD2 matching 10 bases. The CDR3 has 16 amino acids. Per germline, CDR1 MNHNS and CDR2 SASEGT. V trimming: 4 bases; J trimming: 6 bases; junction bases outside the gene matches: 8. CDR3 nucleotides: TGTGCCAGCAGTGCACAACCGGGACTAGCGTCCGGGGAGCTGTTTTTT. Translated, it gives CASSAQPGLASGELFF.

The chain uses TRBV10-3 and TRBJ2-3; 8 bases agree with TRBD2. Germline trimming cut 10 bases from V and 1 base from J; bases unmatched to any gene: 10. CDR3 length: 15 residues. Looked up from germline, CDR1 is ENHRY and CDR2 is SYGVKD. The DNA of the CDR3 is TGTGCCACCGAACCGACAGCGGGAGGCACAGATACGCAGTATTTT. Its protein is CATEPTAGGTDTQYF.

The V call is TRBV28, the J call TRBJ2-2; 8 bases map to TRBD1. In germline, CDR1 is MDHEN, CDR2 SYDVKM. The CDR3 has 14 residues. Trimming took 9 bases from V and 0 from J; bases not matched to a gene: 3. The CDR3 bases are TGTGCCAGTAAGGACAGGGCGAACACCGGGGAGCTGTTTTTT. This gives the protein CASKDRANTGELFF.

The chain couples TRBV7-2 to TRBJ2-3, with TRBD2 identical over 8 bases. Unmatched junction bases numbered 8, after V lost 1 base and J lost 5 bases. Germline values: CDR1 SGHTA, CDR2 FQGNSA. The CDR3 totals 16 residues. The CDR3, as DNA: TGTGCCAGCAGCTTAGTTGGCGGGAGGCGGAAAGATACGCAGTATTTT. Protein sequence: CASSLVGGRRKDTQYF. The full variable domain, its missing parts supplied by reference TRBV7-2 and TRBJ2-3, is GAGVSQSPSNKVTEKGKDVELRCDPISGHTALYWYRQSLGQGLEFLIYFQGNSAPDKSGLPSDRFSAERTGGSVSTLTIQRTQQEDSAVYLCASSLVGGRRKDTQYFGPGTRLTVL.

The chain joins TRBV9 to TRBJ2-2, with D unclear. CDR3 length: 15 amino acids. Trimming stripped 3 bases from V and 0 bases from J, with 9 bases between. CDR1 is SGDLS and CDR2 is YYNGEE in the germline V gene. The CDR3: CASSETSANTGELFF. The CDR3 DNA reads TGTGCCAGCAGCGAGACCTCCGCGAACACCGGGGAGCTGTTTTTT.

The rearrangement links TRBV29-1 to TRBJ2-2; D perhaps matches TRBD2 (6 bases). V lost 4 bases and J 4 bases, leaving 10 bases between the germline ends. CDR3 size: 13 residues. Per the germline V gene, CDR1 is SQVTM and CDR2 is ANQGSEA. The CDR3 protein is CSVGRDSTGELFF. The CDR3 coding sequence is TGCAGCGTTGGGAGGGATTCCACCGGGGAGCTGTTTTTT.

This sequence joins TRBV4-1 and TRBJ2-1; no clear D gene. V was trimmed by 4 bases and J by 4 bases, leaving 17 bases between them. This CDR3 contains 16 residues. Looked up from germline, CDR1 is MGHRA and CDR2 is YSYEKL. CDR3 sequence: CASSPTSYGDYNEQFF. CDR3 nucleotide sequence: TGCGCCAGCAGCCCGACCAGTTACGGAGATTACAATGAGCAGTTCTTC.

The rearrangement joins TRBV29-1 to TRBJ2-1, with D unclear. CDR3 length equals 13 residues. V lost 5 bases, J lost 6 bases, and 14 bases lay in between. Germline CDR1 and CDR2: SQVTM and ANQGSEA. CDR3 nucleotide sequence: TGCAGCGTTCCCCACCCCCCGGTCAATGAGCAGTTCTTC. This translates into CSVPHPPVNEQFF.

The chain has TRBV19 and TRBJ1-3; D is unresolved. The CDR3 sequence is 15 residues long. The V and J ends lost 2 bases and 4 bases respectively, with 12 bases between them. Germline V gene sequence: CDR1 LNHDA, CDR2 SQIVND (reference sequence). The CDR3, as DNA: TGTGCCAGTAGTATACATCTCCCGAGGGGAAACACCATATATTTT. Protein sequence: CASSIHLPRGNTIYF.